The 8 T cell receptor beta chains in this list originate from one sample, sequenced in a study of PD-1 blockade in classical Hodgkin lymphoma. The assay was immunoSEQ multiplex PCR, and TCRdb's table has in-frame clones only and misses some. Here the sample spans under 70,000 clones, about 87% being singletons. No patient escaped relapse after autologous stem cell transplantation, and brentuximab vedotin exposure varied. Here the sequenced sample was peripheral blood mononuclear cells (PBMCs), taken at baseline. These receptors were collected from a human donor with classical Hodgkin lymphoma.

The chain carries TRBV10-3 and TRBJ1-2; TRBD1 agrees at 7 bases. Germline V lookup: CDR1 ENHRY, CDR2 SYGVKD. V lost 10 bases and J lost 7; bases outside the gene matches: 15. The CDR3 runs 14 residues. The CDR3 coding sequence is TGTGCCACTAAACCTGGACAGGCCGTCGGTGGCTACACCTTC. The encoded protein is CATKPGQAVGGYTF.

The chain carries TRBV7-8 and TRBJ2-7, with TRBD1 matching over 9 bases. CDR3 length: 15 residues. Looked up from germline, CDR1 is SGHVS and CDR2 is FQNEAQ. Germline trimming cut 5 bases from V and 4 bases from J; bases unmatched to any gene: 9. CDR3 sequence: CASSREPGQGYEQYF. CDR3 in DNA: TGTGCCAGCAGCCGTGAGCCGGGACAGGGTTACGAGCAGTACTTC.

J is TRBJ1-4 and V is TRBV18; D is undetermined. The CDR3 runs 15 residues. Trimming cost V 2 bases and J 7 bases, with 14 bases left between them. Germline V gene sequence: CDR1 KGHSH, CDR2 LQKENI. This CDR3 reads CASSPSGRLGEKLFF. The CDR3 region has the DNA TGTGCCAGCTCACCATCAGGAAGGTTGGGTGAAAAACTGTTTTTT.

This clone showed up just once. The chain employs TRBV7-3 and TRBJ1-4; D remains ambiguous. V was trimmed by 5 bases and J by 7 bases, leaving 11 bases between them. There are 13 residues in the CDR3. Germline loops: CDR1 SGHTA, CDR2 FQGTGA. As DNA, the CDR3 is TGTGCCAGCAGCCCGTCGACCCGTGAAAAACTGTTTTTT. Translating it yields CASSPSTREKLFF.

This rearrangement joins TRBV5-1 to TRBJ2-5; D is perhaps TRBD2 (5 bases). This CDR3 has 14 residues. Germline lookup yields CDR1 SGHRS and CDR2 YFSETQ. V lost 4 bases to trimming and J lost 2 bases, with 12 bases between them. CDR3 in amino acids: CASSPRTGQETQYF. The DNA for the CDR3 is TGCGCCAGCAGCCCGCGGACGGGACAAGAGACCCAGTACTTC.

The chain combines TRBV2 with TRBJ2-5, with no clear D. The CDR3 runs to 13 residues. V was pared by 6 bases and J by 5 bases, with 13 bases between. From germline, CDR1 is SNHLY and CDR2 FYNNEI. In DNA form, the CDR3 reads TGTGCCAGCAGAGATCCTAATACGGAGACCCAGTACTTC. Protein product: CASRDPNTETQYF.

The CDR3 region has the DNA TGTGCCAGCAGCTTGGATTTGGACGAGCAGTACTTC. Protein sequence: CASSLDLDEQYF. This chain connects TRBV5-4 to TRBJ2-7; D uncertain. V was shortened by 0 bases and J by 5 bases, with 6 bases between the two germline ends. CDR3 length: 12 residues. Germline V gene data show CDR1 as SGHNT and CDR2 as YYREEE (reference sequence).

V usage is TRBV27 and J usage is TRBJ1-1; D is unclear. CDR1 and CDR2 from the germline V gene are MNHEY and SMNVEV (reference sequence). The CDR3 has 15 amino acids. Trimming pared 3 bases from V and 0 bases from J, leaving 11 bases between. CDR3 amino acids: CASSFDIFMNTEAFF. DNA of the CDR3: TGTGCCAGCAGTTTTGACATATTCATGAACACTGAAGCTTTCTTT.